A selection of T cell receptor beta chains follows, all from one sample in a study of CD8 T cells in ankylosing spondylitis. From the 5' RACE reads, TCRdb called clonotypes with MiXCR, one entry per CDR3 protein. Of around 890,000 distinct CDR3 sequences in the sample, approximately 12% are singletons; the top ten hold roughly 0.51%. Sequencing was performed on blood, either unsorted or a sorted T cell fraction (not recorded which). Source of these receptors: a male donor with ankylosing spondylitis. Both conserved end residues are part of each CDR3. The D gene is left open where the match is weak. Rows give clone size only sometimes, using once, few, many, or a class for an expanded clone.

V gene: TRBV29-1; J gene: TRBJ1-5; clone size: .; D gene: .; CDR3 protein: CSVEEGGNQPQHF; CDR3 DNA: TGCAGCGTTGAAGAGGGGGGCAATCAGCCCCAGCATTTT
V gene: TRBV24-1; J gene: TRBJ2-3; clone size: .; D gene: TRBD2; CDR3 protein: CATSDFRSGSNTDTQYF; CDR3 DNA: TGTGCCACCAGTGATTTCCGGAGCGGGAGTAACACAGATACGCAGTATTTT
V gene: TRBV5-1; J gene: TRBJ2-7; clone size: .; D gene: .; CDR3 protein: CASSFRAPADEQYF; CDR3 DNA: TGCGCCAGCAGCTTTCGCGCTCCTGCGGACGAGCAGTACTTC
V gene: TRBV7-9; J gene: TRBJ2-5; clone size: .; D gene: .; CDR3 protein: CASSPGSMGHQETQYF; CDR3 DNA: TGTGCCAGCAGCCCGGGCTCTATGGGTCACCAAGAGACCCAGTACTTC
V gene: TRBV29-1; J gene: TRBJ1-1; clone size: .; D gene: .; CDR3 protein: CSVLEDQYTEAFF; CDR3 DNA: TGCAGCGTTCTCGAAGATCAATACACTGAAGCTTTCTTT
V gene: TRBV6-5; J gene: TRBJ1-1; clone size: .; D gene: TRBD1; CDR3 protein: CASSWDRQRAEAFF; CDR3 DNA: TGTGCCAGCAGTTGGGACAGACAAAGGGCTGAAGCTTTCTTT
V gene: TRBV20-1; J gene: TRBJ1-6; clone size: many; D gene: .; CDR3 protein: CSAPDRDSPLHF; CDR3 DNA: TGCAGTGCCCCGGACAGAGATTCACCCCTCCACTTT
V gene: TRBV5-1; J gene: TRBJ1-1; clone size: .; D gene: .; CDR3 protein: CASSSLGGMNTEAFF; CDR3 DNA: TGCGCCAGCAGCTCCCTGGGAGGGATGAACACTGAAGCTTTCTTT
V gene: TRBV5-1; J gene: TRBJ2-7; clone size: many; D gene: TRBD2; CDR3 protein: CASSSGSPLAGGPREQYF; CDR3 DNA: TGCGCCAGCAGCTCCGGTAGTCCACTAGCGGGAGGGCCGCGGGAGCAGTACTTC
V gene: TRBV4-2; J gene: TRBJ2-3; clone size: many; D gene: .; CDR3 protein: CASSQDRRTDTQYF; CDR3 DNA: TGTGCCAGCAGCCAAGACAGACGCACAGATACGCAGTATTTT
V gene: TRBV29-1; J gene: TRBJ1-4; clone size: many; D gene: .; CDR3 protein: CSVDSGGKEKLFF; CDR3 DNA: TGCAGCGTTGATAGTGGGGGGAAGGAAAAACTGTTTTTT
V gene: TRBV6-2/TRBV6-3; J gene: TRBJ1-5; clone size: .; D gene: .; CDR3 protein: CASSHRERYRNQPQHF; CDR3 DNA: TGTGCCAGCAGCCACAGGGAGCGATATCGCAATCAGCCCCAGCATTTT
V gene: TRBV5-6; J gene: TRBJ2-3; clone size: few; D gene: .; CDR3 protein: CASSSPGPAFTDTQYF; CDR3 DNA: TGTGCCAGCAGCTCACCGGGTCCCGCCTTCACAGATACGCAGTATTTT
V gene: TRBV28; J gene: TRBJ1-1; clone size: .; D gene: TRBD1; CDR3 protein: CASSSKARGRGKAFF; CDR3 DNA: TGTGCCAGCAGTTCTAAGGCCAGGGGGCGCGGGAAAGCTTTCTTT
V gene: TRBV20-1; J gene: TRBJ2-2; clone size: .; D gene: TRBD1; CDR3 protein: CSARAGQAYNVELFF; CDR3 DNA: TGCAGTGCCCGCGCCGGACAGGCGTACAACGTGGAGCTGTTTTTT
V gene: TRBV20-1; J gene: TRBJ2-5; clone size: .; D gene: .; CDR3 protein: CSATEETQYF; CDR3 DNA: TGCAGTGCCACCGAGGAGACCCAGTACTTC
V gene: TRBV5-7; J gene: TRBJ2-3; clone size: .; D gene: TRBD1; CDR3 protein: CASSPLGQGPLGGTQYF; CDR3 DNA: TGTGCCAGCAGCCCTTTGGGACAGGGCCCCCTCGGAGGTACGCAGTATTTT
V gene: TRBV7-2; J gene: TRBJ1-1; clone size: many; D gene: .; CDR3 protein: CASSTSPQAFF; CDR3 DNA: TGTGCCAGCTCAACATCCCCCCAAGCTTTCTTT
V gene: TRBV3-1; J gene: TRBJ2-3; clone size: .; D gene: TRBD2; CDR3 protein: CASRQLAGVGTDTQYF; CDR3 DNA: TGTGCCAGCAGACAACTAGCGGGAGTGGGTACAGATACGCAGTATTTT
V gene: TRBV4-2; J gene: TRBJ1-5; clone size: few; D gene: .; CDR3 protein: CASSQDLLRGQPQHF; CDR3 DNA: TGTGCCAGCAGCCAAGACCTTTTACGGGGTCAGCCCCAGCATTTT
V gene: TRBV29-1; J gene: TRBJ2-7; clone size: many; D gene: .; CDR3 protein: CSVALQAGQYF; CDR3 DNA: TGCAGCGTTGCTCTTCAGGCAGGGCAGTACTTC
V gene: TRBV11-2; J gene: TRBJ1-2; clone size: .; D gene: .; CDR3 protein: CASSSPRSGYGYTF; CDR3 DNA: TGTGCCAGCAGCTCCCCTCGGAGTGGGTATGGCTACACCTTC
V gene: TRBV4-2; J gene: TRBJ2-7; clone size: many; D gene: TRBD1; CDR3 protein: CASSLRDSHYEQYF; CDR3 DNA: TGTGCCAGCAGCCTCCGGGACAGCCACTACGAGCAGTACTTC
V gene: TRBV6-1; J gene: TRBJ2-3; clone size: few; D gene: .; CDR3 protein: CASRRVRTSTDTQYF; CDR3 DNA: TGTGCCAGCAGACGCGTAAGGACTAGCACAGATACGCAGTATTTT
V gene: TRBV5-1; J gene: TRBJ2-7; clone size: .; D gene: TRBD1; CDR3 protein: CASSRTRDRDYEQYF; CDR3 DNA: TGCGCCAGCAGCCGAACCCGGGACAGGGACTACGAGCAGTACTTC
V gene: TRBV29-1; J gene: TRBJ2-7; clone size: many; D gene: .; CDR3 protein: CSAVGPGSYEQYF; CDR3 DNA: TGCAGCGCCGTGGGGCCAGGCTCCTACGAGCAGTACTTC
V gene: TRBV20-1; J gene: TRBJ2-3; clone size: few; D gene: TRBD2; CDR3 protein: CSARDPGLTSTDTQYF; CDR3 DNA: TGCAGTGCTAGAGATCCGGGACTAACCAGCACAGATACGCAGTATTTT
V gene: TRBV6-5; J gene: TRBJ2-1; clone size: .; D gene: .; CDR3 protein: CASSYASFSYNEQFF; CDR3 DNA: TGTGCCAGCAGTTACGCCTCTTTCTCCTACAATGAGCAGTTCTTC
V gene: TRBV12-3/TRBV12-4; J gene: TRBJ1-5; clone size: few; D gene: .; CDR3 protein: CASSLQRNQPQHF; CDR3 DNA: TGTGCCAGCAGTTTACAGCGCAATCAGCCCCAGCATTTT
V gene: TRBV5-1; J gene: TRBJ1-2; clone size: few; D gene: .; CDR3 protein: CASSLRPASGYTF; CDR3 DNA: TGCGCCAGCAGCTTGCGGCCAGCAAGTGGCTACACCTTC
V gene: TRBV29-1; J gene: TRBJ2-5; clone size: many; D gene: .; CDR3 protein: CSVEDWWERETQYF; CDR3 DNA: TGCAGCGTTGAAGATTGGTGGGAGAGAGAGACCCAGTACTTC
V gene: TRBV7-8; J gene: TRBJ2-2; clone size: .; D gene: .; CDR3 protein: CASSKTGIRENGELFF; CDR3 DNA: TGTGCCAGCTCGAAAACGGGGATTAGAGAAAACGGGGAGCTGTTTTTT
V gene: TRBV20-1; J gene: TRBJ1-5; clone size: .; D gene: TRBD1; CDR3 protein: CSAAPGGLYSNQPQHF; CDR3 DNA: TGCAGTGCTGCCCCAGGGGGCTTGTATAGCAATCAGCCCCAGCATTTT
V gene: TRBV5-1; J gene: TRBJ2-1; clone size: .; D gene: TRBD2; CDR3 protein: CASSTRGYSQLAGYNEQFF; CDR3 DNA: TGCGCCAGCAGCACCCGTGGGTACTCGCAATTAGCGGGTTATAATGAGCAGTTCTTC
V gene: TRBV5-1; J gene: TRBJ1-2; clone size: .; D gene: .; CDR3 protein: CASSLGILIRGDGYTF; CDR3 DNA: TGCGCCAGCAGCTTGGGTATCCTAATCAGGGGCGATGGCTACACCTTC
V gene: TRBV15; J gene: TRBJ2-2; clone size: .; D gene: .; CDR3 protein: CATTRDGGELFF; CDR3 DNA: TGTGCCACCACCAGGGATGGCGGGGAGCTGTTTTTT
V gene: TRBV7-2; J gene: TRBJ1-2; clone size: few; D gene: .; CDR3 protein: CASSWRVDYGYTF; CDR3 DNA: TGTGCCAGCAGCTGGAGGGTAGACTATGGCTACACCTTC
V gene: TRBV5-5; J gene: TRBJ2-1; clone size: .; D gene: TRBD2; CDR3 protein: CASSEPGLAAYNEQFF; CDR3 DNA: TGTGCCAGCAGCGAGCCGGGACTAGCGGCTTACAATGAGCAGTTCTTC
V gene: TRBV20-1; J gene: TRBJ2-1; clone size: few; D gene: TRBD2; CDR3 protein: CSARAGVRNEQFF; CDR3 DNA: TGCAGTGCTAGGGCGGGAGTGCGAAATGAGCAGTTCTTC
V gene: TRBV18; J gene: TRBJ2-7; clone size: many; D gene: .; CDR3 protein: CASSRTYRDTYEQYF; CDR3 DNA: TGTGCCAGCTCACGAACTTACAGGGATACCTACGAGCAGTACTTC
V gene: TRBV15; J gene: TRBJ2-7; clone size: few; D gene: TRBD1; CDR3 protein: CATSRERGRPPYEQYF; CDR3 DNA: TGTGCCACCAGCAGAGAGAGGGGGCGGCCCCCCTACGAGCAGTACTTC
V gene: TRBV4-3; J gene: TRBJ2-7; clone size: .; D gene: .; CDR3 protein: CASSQDQPGQTYEQYF; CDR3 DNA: TGCGCCAGCAGCCAAGATCAACCAGGACAGACCTACGAGCAGTACTTC